The 16 T cell receptor beta chains in this list originate from one sample, sequenced in a study of blood T cells in healthy people across ages. For the second PCR, which ran for about 7 to 11 cycles, a sample-barcoded 5' primer and a J-beta primer mix were used. In TCRdb, the 5' RACE reads were re-called with MiXCR into one record per CDR3 protein. The sample lists approximately 780,000 distinct CDR3 sequences, 20% to 30% seen once, with roughly 3.1% in the top ten. The data were also submitted as part of a second study, on T cells of mothers and their children.

The sample consisted of blood. The receptors were gathered from a boy younger than 18 in good health.

This clonotype has more than one count but fewer than ten. This chain connects TRBV7-9 to TRBJ1-2, with D unresolved. This CDR3 spans 13 amino acids. The germline V gene encodes CDR1 SEHNR and CDR2 FQNEAQ (reference sequence). V lost 10 bases and J lost 0, with 12 bases in between. CDR3 in amino acids: CATATGTNYGYTF. The CDR3 DNA reads TGTGCCACTGCGACTGGGACTAACTATGGCTACACCTTC.

The chain joins TRBV7-2 to TRBJ2-4, with D possibly TRBD2 on 5 matching bases. Germline CDR1 is SGHTA and CDR2 is FQGNSA. The ends were cut back, 4 bases at V and 5 bases at J, with 15 bases in the middle. CDR3 size: 15 residues. CDR3 sequence: CASSSRLSGQNIQYF. In DNA form, the CDR3 reads TGTGCCAGCAGCTCACGACTATCGGGTCAAAACATTCAGTACTTC.

This clonotype showed up just a few times. V is TRBV5-1 and J is TRBJ2-5, with a weak D call TRBD2 (6 bases). Judging by the DNA end, TRBJ2-7 fits better; the J call may be wrong. Germline CDR1 reads SGHRS; CDR2 reads YFSETQ. The CDR3 contains 15 residues. The CDR3 sequence: CASSARGWTTYEQYF. CDR3 nucleotides: TGCGCCAGCAGCGCCCGGGGGTGGACGACCTACGAGCAGTACTTC.

There are a few counts of this clonotype. The genes are TRBV28 and TRBJ2-4; 13 bases are a match to TRBD2. CDR1 and CDR2 from the germline V gene are MDHEN and SYDVKM. CDR3 length: 19 residues. The J segment lost 3 bases and the V segment lost 5 bases, leaving 13 bases of the junction unmatched. The chain's CDR3 is CASSAGTSGVKDGKNIQYF. The CDR3 DNA sequence: TGTGCCAGCAGTGCCGGGACTAGCGGGGTAAAGGATGGCAAAAACATTCAGTACTTC.

A few counts support this clonotype. The chain is built from TRBV20-1 and TRBJ1-5; D call uncertain. CDR1 and CDR2 from the germline V gene are DFQATT and SNEGSKA (reference sequence). V lost 3 bases, J lost 5 bases, and 17 bases lay in between. This CDR3 is built from 15 residues. For the CDR3, the DNA is TGCAGTGCTAGGGGCGGCGAGGGCCCCCATCAGCCCCAGCATTTT. Protein product: CSARGGEGPHQPQHF.

This chain joins TRBV9 and TRBJ2-6; D not resolved. Germline V CDR1 and CDR2: SGDLS, YYNGEE. The CDR3 spans 17 residues. V gave up 3 bases and J gave up 4 bases, with 17 bases separating them. The CDR3 nucleotides read TGTGCCAGCAGCGCTCGAATTTTGGCCGGAGGGGCCAACGTCCTGACTTTC. Translated, it gives CASSARILAGGANVLTF.

The chain recombines TRBV6-2 or TRBV6-3 with TRBJ2-2; 8 nucleotides match TRBD1. The J segment lost 4 bases and the V segment lost 7 bases, leaving 2 bases of the junction unmatched. The CDR3 has 13 residues. Germline CDR1 reads MNHEY; CDR2 reads SVGEGT. In DNA form, the CDR3 reads TGTGCCAGCATTCAGGGGGCCACCGGGGAGCTGTTTTTT. Translation gives CASIQGATGELFF.

The V and J genes are TRBV29-1 and TRBJ2-5, with D possibly matching TRBD2 (5 bases). The CDR3 sequence is 12 residues long. The ends were cut back, 4 bases at V and 4 bases at J, with 10 bases in the middle. Germline CDR1 reads SQVTM; CDR2 reads ANQGSEA. The CDR3 spells CSVVLVAETQYF. CDR3 bases: TGCAGCGTTGTACTAGTTGCAGAGACCCAGTACTTC.

In its sample, this clonotype was seen a few times. The rearrangement joins TRBV5-1 to TRBJ2-5, with TRBD2 identical over 10 bases. CDR3 length: 16 amino acids. CDR1 and CDR2 (germline): SGHRS, YFSETQ. Trimming at V came to 0 bases and at J to 4 bases, leaving 6 bases not matched to a gene. For the CDR3, the DNA is TGCGCCAGCAGCTTGGCCTTGGGACTAGCGAGAGAGACCCAGTACTTC. It specifies CASSLALGLARETQYF.

This chain links TRBV3-1 with TRBJ1-1, with TRBD1 matching 9 bases. V trimming: 6 bases; J trimming: 5 bases; junction bases outside the gene matches: 7. Germline loops: CDR1 LGHDT, CDR2 YNNKEL (reference sequence). The CDR3 totals 14 residues. As DNA, the CDR3 is TGTGCCAGCAGGGACCCTGGGACAGGGACTGAAGCTTTCTTT. Its protein product is CASRDPGTGTEAFF.

As to this clonotype: Just one base apart from a much larger clone, this may be a read error. It is likely a read error, because the conserved phenylalanine at the end of the CDR3 is missing. V and J are TRBV9 and TRBJ1-4, with D possibly matching TRBD1 (5 bases). The CDR3 is 13 residues long. CDR1 SGDLS and CDR2 YYNGEE come from the germline V gene. Trimming stripped 6 bases from V and 3 bases from J, with 9 bases between. The CDR3 DNA sequence: TGTGCCAGCACCAAGGGGCCTAATGAAAAACTGTTTCTT. It yields the protein CASTKGPNEKLFL.

This clonotype was counted at least ten times. This chain connects TRBV5-5 to TRBJ2-4, with TRBD2 as a possible D gene (6 bases). The CDR3 runs 16 residues. Germline V gives CDR1 SGHKS, CDR2 YYEKEE (reference sequence). Trimming cost V 4 bases and J 2 bases, with 16 bases left between them. CDR3 sequence: CASSARDCRSKNIQYF. The CDR3 region has the DNA TGTGCCAGCAGCGCACGGGACTGCCGGTCCAAAAACATTCAGTACTTC. Full variable domain (outside the CDR3, taken from reference TRBV5-5 and TRBJ2-4): DAGVTQSPTHLIKTRGQQVTLRCSPISGHKSVSWYQQVLGQGPQFIFQYYEKEERGRGNFPDRFSARQFPNYSSELNVNALLLGDSALYLCASSARDCRSKNIQYFGAGTRLSVL.

This clonotype has a single count. The rearrangement joins TRBV18 to TRBJ1-1; no clear D. The CDR3 totals 14 residues. CDR1 is KGHSH and CDR2 is LQKENI in the germline V gene. V lost 6 bases and J lost 3, with 14 bases in between. DNA for the CDR3: TGTGCCAGCTCGCCCCAGGTGGAGGACACTGAAGCTTTCTTT. Protein product: CASSPQVEDTEAFF.

CDR3 protein: CASSSLGPSRGEQFF. In DNA, the CDR3 is TGTGCCAGCAGTTCGCTGGGCCCCTCAAGAGGTGAGCAGTTCTTC. The chain couples TRBV28 to TRBJ2-5; no reliable D call. The better agreement between TRBJ2-1 and the DNA end casts doubt on the J call. CDR3 length: 15 residues. Germline-derived CDR1 and CDR2 are MDHEN and SYDVKM.

The V call is TRBV20-1, the J call TRBJ2-5, with 11 bases fitting TRBD2. V lost 5 bases and J lost 5; bases outside the gene matches: 10. The CDR3 has 15 residues. CDR1 and CDR2 from the germline V gene are DFQATT and SNEGSKA (reference sequence). CDR3 DNA sequence: TGCAGTGCTGGGGGTAGCGGGGGGGCAGTTGAGACCCAGTACTTC. Amino acid sequence: CSAGGSGGAVETQYF.

Regarding this clonotype: Lacking the conserved final phenylalanine or tryptophan, this CDR3 likely reflects a read error. This chain joins TRBV10-3 and TRBJ2-4, with D perhaps TRBD2 (7 bases). This CDR3 region has 14 residues. Germline loops: CDR1 ENHRY, CDR2 SYGVKD. Trimming left V 4 bases short and J 8 bases short, with 15 bases between. This chain's CDR3 is CAISGNGGRDIQYL. The CDR3 DNA is TGTGCCATCAGTGGTAACGGGGGGCGGGACATTCAGTACCTC.